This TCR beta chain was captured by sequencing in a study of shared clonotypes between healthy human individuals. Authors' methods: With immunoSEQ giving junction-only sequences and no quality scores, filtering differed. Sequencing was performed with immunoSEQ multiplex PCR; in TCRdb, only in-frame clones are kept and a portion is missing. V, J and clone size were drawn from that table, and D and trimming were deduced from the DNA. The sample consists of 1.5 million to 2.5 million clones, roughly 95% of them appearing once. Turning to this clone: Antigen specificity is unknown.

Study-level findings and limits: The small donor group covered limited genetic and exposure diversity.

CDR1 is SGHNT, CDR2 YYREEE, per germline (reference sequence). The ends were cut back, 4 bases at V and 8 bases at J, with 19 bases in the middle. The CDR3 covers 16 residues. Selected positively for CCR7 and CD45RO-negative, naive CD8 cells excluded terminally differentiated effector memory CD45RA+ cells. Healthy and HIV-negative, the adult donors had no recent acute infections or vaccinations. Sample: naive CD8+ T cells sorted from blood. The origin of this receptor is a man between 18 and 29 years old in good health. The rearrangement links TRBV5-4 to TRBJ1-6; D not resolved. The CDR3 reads CASSAGPPTTDSPLHF. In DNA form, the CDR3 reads TGTGCCAGCAGCGCGGGTCCTCCCACAACGGATTCACCCCTCCACTTT.